The rows below give T cell receptor beta chains drawn from one sample of a study of cytomegalovirus exposure and HLA in healthy donors. Only in-frame clones appear in the TCRdb table, and some are missing; sequencing was by immunoSEQ multiplex PCR. Here the sample table reports about 130,000 clones. Sequencing was performed on PBMCs. The receptors originated from a man aged 25 to 40 in good health and CMV-seronegative. CDR3s include the opening cysteine and the closing phenylalanine or tryptophan. A D gene is named only where the DNA matches it firmly.

>TRBJ2-6|NA|TRBV4-2
TGTGCCAGCAGCCAAGAACAGGGAGCTGGGGCCAACGTCCTGACTTTC
CASSQEQGAGANVLTF
>TRBJ2-7|NA|TRBV4-1
TGCGCCAGCAGCCAAGTAAGCGGGTCTTCCTACGAGCAGTACTTC
CASSQVSGSSYEQYF
>TRBJ1-2|NA|TRBV7-9
TGTGCCAGCAGCTTAGTTGGCAGAGACTTCTATGGCTACACCTTC
CASSLVGRDFYGYTF
>TRBJ2-3|TRBD2|TRBV30
TGTGCCTGGAGTGTACCCCTACTAGCGGCCGATAGCACAGATACGCAGTATTTT
CAWSVPLLAADSTDTQYF
>TRBJ1-1|NA|TRBV19
TGTGCCAGTAGTATCAGGGCGGGGGTCGCCACTGAAGCTTTCTTT
CASSIRAGVATEAFF
>TRBJ1-2|NA|TRBV19
TGTGCCAGTAGTGCTCAGGGTGGGGGCTACACCTTC
CASSAQGGGYTF
>TRBJ2-5|NA|TRBV5-1
TGCGCCAGCAGCCCGAAAAGAGGCCCCCAAGAGACCCAGTACTTC
CASSPKRGPQETQYF
>TRBJ2-7|NA|TRBV7-2
TGTGCCAGCAGCCATAGCTCCTACGAGCAGTACTTC
CASSHSSYEQYF
>TRBJ1-5|NA|TRBV15
TGTGCCACCAGCAGAGATCGGGCGACAGCATCGAATCAGCCCCAGCATTTT
CATSRDRATASNQPQHF
>TRBJ1-5|TRBD1|TRBV28
TGTGCCATCAGGGGGGGGGATAGCAATCAGCCCCAGCATTTT
CAIRGGDSNQPQHF
>TRBJ1-5|TRBD1|TRBV11-2
TGTGCCAGCAGCTTAGGACAGGGGTCTAATCAGCCCCAGCATTTT
CASSLGQGSNQPQHF
>TRBJ2-5|TRBD2|TRBV11-2
TGTGCCAGCAGCCGCCCATTTCTAGCGGGAGAAAACCAAGAGACCCAGTACTTC
CASSRPFLAGENQETQYF
>TRBJ2-4|TRBD2|TRBV28
TGTGCCAGCAGCCTCCGGACTAGCGGGAGTGACGCATCCAAAAACATTCAGTACTTC
CASSLRTSGSDASKNIQYF
>TRBJ2-5|TRBD1|TRBV9
TGTGCCAGCAGCGTTGGGACAGGGGGCCAAGAGACCCAGTACTTC
CASSVGTGGQETQYF
>TRBJ1-1|NA|TRBV19
TGTGCCACCTCGGACAGATTGAACACTGAAGCTTTCTTT
CATSDRLNTEAFF
>TRBJ2-2|TRBD1|TRBV11-3
TGTGCCAGCAGCCCATGGACAGGGCCTAACACCGGGGAGCTGTTTTTT
CASSPWTGPNTGELFF